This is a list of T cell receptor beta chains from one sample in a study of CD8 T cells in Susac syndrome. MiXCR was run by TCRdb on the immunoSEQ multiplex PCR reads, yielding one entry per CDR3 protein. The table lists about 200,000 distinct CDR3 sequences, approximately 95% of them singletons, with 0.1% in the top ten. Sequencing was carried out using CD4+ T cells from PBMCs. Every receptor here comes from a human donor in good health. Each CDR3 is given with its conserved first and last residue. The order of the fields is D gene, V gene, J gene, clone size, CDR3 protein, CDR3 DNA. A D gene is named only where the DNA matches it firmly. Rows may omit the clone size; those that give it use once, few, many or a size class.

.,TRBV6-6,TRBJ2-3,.,CASTVTDPDTQYF,TGTGCCAGCACGGTAACCGATCCCGATACGCAGTATTTT
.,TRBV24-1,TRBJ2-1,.,CATRGASSYNEQFF,TGTGCCACCCGTGGGGCTAGCTCCTACAATGAGCAGTTCTTC
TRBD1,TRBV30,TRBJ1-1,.,CAGKGDSLNTEAFF,TGTGCTGGAAAGGGGGACAGCCTGAACACTGAAGCTTTCTTT
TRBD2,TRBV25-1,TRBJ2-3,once,CASSETSAGGITDTQYF,TGTGCCAGCAGTGAAACGTCGGCGGGGGGGATCACAGATACGCAGTATTTT
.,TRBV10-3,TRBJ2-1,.,CAISEDRKNNEQFF,TGTGCCATCAGTGAGGACAGGAAAAACAATGAGCAGTTCTTC
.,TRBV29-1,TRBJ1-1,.,CSVEVLGMNTEAFF,TGCAGCGTTGAAGTTTTGGGGATGAACACTGAAGCTTTCTTT
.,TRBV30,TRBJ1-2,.,CAWSTGASGYTF,TGTGCCTGGAGCACCGGGGCGTCTGGCTACACCTTC
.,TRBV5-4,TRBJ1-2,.,CASQGPNYGYTF,TGTGCCAGCCAGGGTCCGAACTATGGCTACACCTTC
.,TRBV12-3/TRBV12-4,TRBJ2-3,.,CASSFQGGSTDTQYF,TGTGCCAGCAGTTTCCAGGGGGGGAGCACAGATACGCAGTATTTT
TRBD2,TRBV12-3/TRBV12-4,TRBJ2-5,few,CASSPGLAGETQYF,TGTGCCAGCAGCCCCGGACTAGCGGGAGAGACCCAGTACTTC
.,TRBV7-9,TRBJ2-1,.,CASSLEGGRRYEQFF,TGTGCCAGCAGCCTAGAGGGGGGCCGGAGATATGAGCAGTTCTTC
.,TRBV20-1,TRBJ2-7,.,CSARGNGQNYEQYF,TGCAGTGCTAGAGGCAACGGGCAGAACTACGAGCAGTACTTC
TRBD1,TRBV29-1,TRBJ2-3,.,CSGGTGSPDTQYF,TGCAGCGGGGGGACAGGGAGTCCAGATACGCAGTATTTT
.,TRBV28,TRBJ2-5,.,CASRGPGETQYF,TGTGCCAGCAGGGGACCGGGGGAGACCCAGTACTTC
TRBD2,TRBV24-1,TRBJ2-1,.,CATSVFGSGDNEQFF,TGTGCCACCAGTGTTTTTGGTAGCGGGGACAATGAGCAGTTCTTC
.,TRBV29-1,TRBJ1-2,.,CSVPSRVNYGYTF,TGCAGCGTTCCGAGCAGAGTTAACTATGGCTACACCTTC
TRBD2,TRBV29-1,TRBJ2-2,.,CSVKGLHTGELFF,TGCAGCGTTAAGGGACTACACACCGGGGAGCTGTTTTTT
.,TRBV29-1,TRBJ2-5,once,CSVATQETQYF,TGCAGCGTTGCGACCCAGGAGACCCAGTACTTC
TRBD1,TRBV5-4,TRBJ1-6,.,CASSLDRGDSPLHF,TGTGCCAGCAGCTTGGACAGGGGCGATTCACCCCTCCACTTT
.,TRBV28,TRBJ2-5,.,CASGQGGNRETQYF,TGTGCCAGCGGACAGGGAGGGAACCGGGAGACCCAGTACTTC
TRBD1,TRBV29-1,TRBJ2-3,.,CSVSRDRGDTDTQYF,TGCAGCGTGTCCCGGGACAGGGGGGACACAGATACGCAGTATTTT
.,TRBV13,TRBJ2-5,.,CASSPTGLLETQYF,TGTGCCAGCAGCCCAACAGGGTTATTAGAGACCCAGTACTTC
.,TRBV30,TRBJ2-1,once,CAWEPQGIGGGNYNEQFF,TGTGCCTGGGAACCACAGGGAATTGGAGGAGGGAACTACAATGAGCAGTTCTTC
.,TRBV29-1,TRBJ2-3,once,CSVPQRPPITDTQYF,TGCAGCGTTCCCCAGAGACCTCCAATCACAGATACGCAGTATTTT
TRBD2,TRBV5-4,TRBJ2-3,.,CASSLGGAGGDADTQYF,TGTGCCAGCAGCTTGGGAGGAGCGGGGGGAGATGCAGATACGCAGTATTTT
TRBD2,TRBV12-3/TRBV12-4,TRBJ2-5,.,CASSQPAPGGYETQYF,TGTGCCAGCAGCCAACCCGCCCCGGGGGGATATGAGACCCAGTACTTC
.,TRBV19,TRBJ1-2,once,CASSVHRNGYTF,TGTGCCAGTAGTGTCCACAGGAATGGCTACACCTTC
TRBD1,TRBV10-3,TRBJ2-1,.,CAISQARDRDEQFF,TGTGCCATCAGCCAAGCGAGGGACAGGGATGAGCAGTTCTTC
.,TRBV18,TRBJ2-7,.,CASSRASYEQYF,TGTGCCAGCTCACGGGCCTCCTACGAGCAGTACTTC
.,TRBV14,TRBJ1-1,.,CASSQRLGRGTEAFF,TGTGCCAGCAGCCAAAGATTGGGGAGGGGGACTGAAGCTTTCTTT
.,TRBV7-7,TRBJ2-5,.,CASSFSLGQKETQYF,TGTGCCAGCAGCTTCTCTTTAGGACAGAAAGAGACCCAGTACTTC
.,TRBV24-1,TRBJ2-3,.,CATSDFSGPADTQYF,TGTGCCACCAGTGATTTCTCGGGTCCGGCAGATACGCAGTATTTT
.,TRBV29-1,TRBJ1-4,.,CSHLGGATNEKLFF,TGCAGCCACCTGGGGGGAGCAACTAATGAAAAACTGTTTTTT